These T cell receptor beta chains were read from a single sample in a study of CD8 T cells in ankylosing spondylitis. One entry per CDR3 protein results from TCRdb running MiXCR on the 5' RACE reads. The sample lists approximately 220,000 distinct CDR3 sequences, about a quarter seen once, with around 6.3% in the top ten. Specimen: blood, either unsorted or a sorted T cell fraction (not recorded which). All receptors derive from a male donor with ankylosing spondylitis or in good health (not recorded which). Each CDR3 is given with its conserved first and last residue. A D gene is named only where the DNA matches it firmly. Clone size is given for some rows only: seen once, a few or many times, or a class if the clone is expanded.

V gene	clone size	D gene	J gene	CDR3 DNA	CDR3 protein
TRBV29-1	many	TRBD2	TRBJ2-1	TGCAGCGTTGAAGGGACTAGCGGGGCAAATGAGCAGTTCTTC	CSVEGTSGANEQFF
TRBV5-4	.	TRBD2	TRBJ2-1	TGTGCCAGCAGCTTAGCGGGAGACTACAATGAGCAGTTCTTC	CASSLAGDYNEQFF
TRBV5-1	few	.	TRBJ2-3	TGCGCCAGCAGCTTCGAGGGGCCCCTGGGGGATACGCAGTATTTT	CASSFEGPLGDTQYF
TRBV5-5	many	TRBD1	TRBJ1-6	TGTGCCAGCAGCAAGGGGACAGAATGGGGGTATAATTCACCCCTCCACTTT	CASSKGTEWGYNSPLHF
TRBV6-1	.	.	TRBJ1-5	TGTGCCAGCAGCCCTGGACTCCTGAGCAATCAGCCCCAGCATTTT	CASSPGLLSNQPQHF
TRBV20-1	few	.	TRBJ2-1	TGCAGTGCTAGCTACCCCGACAGAGCCTTCTACAATGAGCAGTTCTTC	CSASYPDRAFYNEQFF
TRBV3-1	few	.	TRBJ2-1	TGTGCCAGCAGCCAAGATCGGGGGACAGCCTACAATGAGCAGTTCTTC	CASSQDRGTAYNEQFF
TRBV6-1	.	TRBD1	TRBJ2-5	TGTGCCAGCAGTCGGAGCCAACAGGGGATACAGACCCAGTACTTC	CASSRSQQGIQTQYF
TRBV10-1	.	.	TRBJ2-1	TGCGCCAGCAGTGGTCTAGTTTACAATGAGCAGTTCTTC	CASSGLVYNEQFF
TRBV28	few	.	TRBJ1-2	TGTGCCAGCATGAAGACAGCCTATGGCTACACCTTC	CASMKTAYGYTF
TRBV20-1	few	.	TRBJ1-1	TGCAGTGCGGAATCGAGGGCGACAAACACTGAAGCTTTCTTT	CSAESRATNTEAFF
TRBV29-1	.	.	TRBJ1-4	TGCAGCGTTGAAGATCGGGGCAGGTCCGGTGAAAAACTGTTTTTT	CSVEDRGRSGEKLFF
TRBV29-1	many	.	TRBJ2-7	TGCAGCGTTGTAGGGACGGGTTCCTACGAGCAGTACTTC	CSVVGTGSYEQYF
TRBV7-2	.	.	TRBJ2-5	TGTGCCAGCAGCTTGGAGGACAGCCGAACCCAGTACTTC	CASSLEDSRTQYF
TRBV6-1	.	TRBD2	TRBJ2-5	TGTGCCAGCAGCTGGGGACTAGCGGGAAACGGGGGGACCCAGTACTTC	CASSWGLAGNGGTQYF
TRBV29-1	.	.	TRBJ2-6	TGCAGCGTTAGGGCGGATTCTGGGGCCAACGTCCTGACTTTC	CSVRADSGANVLTF
TRBV12-3/TRBV12-4	.	TRBD1	TRBJ2-4	TGTGCCAGCAGGCCCGGGACAGGGAAGGACATTCAGTACTTC	CASRPGTGKDIQYF
TRBV12-3/TRBV12-4	many	.	TRBJ2-4	TGTGCCAGCAGTCCCCTAGACGCCAAAAACATTCAGTACTTC	CASSPLDAKNIQYF
TRBV20-1	many	.	TRBJ2-5	TGCAGTGCTAACGGCGGAAACATCCAAGAGACCCAGTACTTC	CSANGGNIQETQYF
TRBV12-3/TRBV12-4	.	TRBD2	TRBJ2-1	TGTGCCAGCAGTCCTGGGGCTAGCGGGGTCCTGAATGAGCAGTTCTTC	CASSPGASGVLNEQFF
TRBV20-1	many	.	TRBJ1-5	TGCAGTGCTAGAATGAGCTTACATAGCAATCAGCCCCAGCATTTT	CSARMSLHSNQPQHF
TRBV12-3/TRBV12-4	many	.	TRBJ2-3	TGTGCCAGCAGTTTATTCTTTGGGCAGGGAGTGTATTTT	CASSLFFGQGVYF
TRBV2	many	.	TRBJ1-1	TGTGCCAGCGGGCCGGGACAAGAAGCTTTCTTT	CASGPGQEAFF
TRBV4-2	many	.	TRBJ2-7	TGTGCCAGCAGCCAAGTACTTGATCCTGCTTCCTATTCTGGCGAGCAGTACTTC	CASSQVLDPASYSGEQYF
TRBV6-5	.	.	TRBJ1-3	TGTGCCAGCAGTTACTCGGGGGACGGAGTTTCTGGAAACACCATATATTTT	CASSYSGDGVSGNTIYF
TRBV12-5	many	.	TRBJ2-5	TGTGCTAGTGGTCTACCGAACCCAGAGACCCAGTACTTC	CASGLPNPETQYF
TRBV11-2	.	TRBD2	TRBJ2-1	TGTGCCAGCAGCTTAGTCCAGCGGGAGCTAGATGAGCAGTTCTTC	CASSLVQRELDEQFF
TRBV10-3	many	TRBD2	TRBJ2-1	TGTGCCATCAGTGATTTGGCGGGAGTTGAGCAGTTCTTC	CAISDLAGVEQFF
TRBV24-1	many	.	TRBJ1-5	TGTGCCACCAGTGATGGTGGCAGGGCTGTCCAGCCCCAGCATTTT	CATSDGGRAVQPQHF
TRBV15	many	TRBD2	TRBJ2-3	TGTGCCACCAGCCCAGGCGTTCCGGGAGGAGTCACAGATACGCAGTATTTT	CATSPGVPGGVTDTQYF
TRBV7-2	many	.	TRBJ1-5	TGTGCCAGCAGCTTATCCAATCAGCCCCAGCATTTT	CASSLSNQPQHF
TRBV29-1	many	.	TRBJ2-1	TGCAGCGTGGGAACGGGGTACGAGCAGTTCTTC	CSVGTGYEQFF
TRBV4-1	many	.	TRBJ2-7	TGCGCCAGCAGCCAATTTCCGGGACAAATCTACGAGCAGTACTTC	CASSQFPGQIYEQYF
TRBV9	.	.	TRBJ2-2	TGTGCCAGCAGCGTAGACAGCCTGGACACCGGGGAGCTGTTTTTT	CASSVDSLDTGELFF
TRBV7-2	few	.	TRBJ1-5	TGTGCCAGCAGCCTGGGGGGGTTCAGTCAGCCCCAGCATTTT	CASSLGGFSQPQHF
TRBV6-1	.	TRBD1	TRBJ2-7	TGTGCCAGCAGACCGGGACAGGGCCTCTCCTACGAGCAGTACTTC	CASRPGQGLSYEQYF
TRBV5-1	many	TRBD2	TRBJ2-5	TGCGCCAGCAGCGGCGGGAGGGGATCGGAGACCCAGTACTTC	CASSGGRGSETQYF
TRBV7-2	few	TRBD1	TRBJ1-6	TGTGCCAGCAGCTTCGTTGACAGGGGGCGCGTTTCACCCCTCCACTTT	CASSFVDRGRVSPLHF
TRBV4-2	.	TRBD2	TRBJ2-1	TGTGCCAGCAGCCAATCACGGGCGGGAGGGGGTGGAGAGCAGTTCTTC	CASSQSRAGGGGEQFF